This T cell receptor beta chain was captured in a study of cytomegalovirus exposure and HLA in healthy donors. Study-level information: Within the Caucasian-associated ancestry cluster were around 81% of the approximately 400 genotyped donors. Study-wide results and caveats: Looking again later, the authors saw that most CMV-associated TCR beta chains seemed HLA-restricted.

For this clone: Its specificity is not known.

The germline V gene has CDR1 SGHRS and CDR2 YFSETQ. V was clipped by 2 bases and J by 2 bases, with 9 bases between them. The CDR3 covers 14 residues. PCR used 60 Vbeta primers and 13 Jbeta primers. Authors' processing steps: In a later analysis, around 12 million of about 80 million unique beta chains occurred in at least two donors. Repertoires were generated with immunoSEQ multiplex PCR, while TCRdb's copy carries only in-frame clones and drops some. D and trimming come from the DNA, and the V and J calls and clone size come from that table. The sample yields some 190,000 clones, roughly 87% seen once.

The chain has TRBV5-1 and TRBJ2-3, with D possibly being TRBD2 (5 bases). The receptor's source is a man aged 40-50 years in good health and CMV-seronegative. The material sequenced was PBMCs. The CDR3 DNA reads as TGCGCCAGCAGCTTTAGCGAGAACACAGATACGCAGTATTTT. Translation: CASSFSENTDTQYF.